This record covers a single T cell receptor beta chain. Ten or more counts support this clonotype. Its antigen remains undetermined. It has no much larger one-base neighbor in the sample; base qualities were not kept. The CDR3 spans 15 residues, from the cysteine through the phenylalanine. The read is trimmed to its CDR3 DNA, 45 bases read in frame from base 1. CDR1 and CDR2, per the germline V gene, are SGDLS and YYNGEE. Trimming accounts for 2 bases at V and 3 bases at J, while the number of junction bases matched to no gene is 5. This record comes from a study of T-cell reconstitution after alpha-beta-depleted transplantation in children listed by TCRdb under 2016. About the investigation overall: The study quantitatively tracked T-cell immune reconstitution after TCRalphabeta/CD19-depleted allogeneic hematopoietic cell transplantation in children using TCR repertoire profiling. Results the study describes overall, beyond this receptor: Over subsequent months, a decline in hyperexpanded clone frequencies was noted, and after one year, T-cell counts and TCRbeta diversity were mostly ascribed to newly produced T cells. Apparently early alphabetaT-cell count recovery about two months after transplant reportedly relied on only several hundred rapidly expanded clones derived from non-depleted graft cells. In some patients, high TCRbeta diversity at day 60 was attributed to recipient T cells and intrathymic progenitors that had survived conditioning.

The library was made by PCR. TCRdb names Illumina HiSeq 2500 as the instrument used. TCR libraries were prepared with molecular barcoding, using unique molecular identifiers to normalize TCRbeta repertoire quantification. TCRdb itself trimmed the public reads at Q25 with fastp, ran MiXCR and retained productive beta chains. Duplicate CDR3 protein sequences are folded into a single record with the most common DNA and genes. Across this sample there are a few hundred thousand distinct CDR3 sequences, with approximately 30% seen only once. The top ten constitute about a third of the sample. The treatment or condition label of this sample denotes: allogeneic hematopoietic cell transplantation with graft depleted of TCRalphabeta T cells and CD19 B cells. The children who served as transplant recipients had been given grafts of TCRalphabeta/CD19-depleted allogeneic hematopoietic cells.

Source: PBMCs, taken before TCRalphabeta/CD19-depleted stem cell transplant. The clonotype comes from a boy in the first two years of life with Wiskott-Aldrich syndrome, due to receive a stem cell transplant. The chain was built from TRBV9 and TRBJ2-5; 9 of the junction bases match TRBD1. The CDR3 in this case is CASSVHRDREETQYF. The bases read TGTGCCAGCAGCGTCCACCGGGACAGGGAAGAGACCCAGTACTTC. The CDR3, completed at both ends by the reference TRBV9 and TRBJ2-5 genes, gives the full variable domain DSGVTQTPKHLITATGQRVTLRCSPRSGDLSVYWYQQSLDQGLQFLIQYYNGEERAKGNILERFSAQQFPDLHSELNLSSLELGDSALYFCASSVHRDREETQYFGPGTRLLVL.